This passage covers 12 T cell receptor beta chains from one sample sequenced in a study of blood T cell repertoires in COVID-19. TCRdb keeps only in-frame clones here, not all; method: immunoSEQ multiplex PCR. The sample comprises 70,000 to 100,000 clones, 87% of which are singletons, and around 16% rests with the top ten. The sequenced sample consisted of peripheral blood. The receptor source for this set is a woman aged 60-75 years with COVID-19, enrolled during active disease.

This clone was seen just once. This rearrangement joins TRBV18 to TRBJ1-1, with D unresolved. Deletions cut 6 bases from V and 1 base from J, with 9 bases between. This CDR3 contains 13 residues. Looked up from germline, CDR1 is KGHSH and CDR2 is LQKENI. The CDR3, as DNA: TGTGCCAGCTCCCCGAGGGAGAACACTGAAGCTTTCTTT. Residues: CASSPRENTEAFF. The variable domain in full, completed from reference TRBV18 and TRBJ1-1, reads NAGVMQNPRHLVRRRGQEARLRCSPMKGHSHVYWYRQLPEEGLKFMVYLQKENIIDESGMPKERFSAEFPKEGPSILRIQQVVRGDSAAYFCASSPRENTEAFFGQGTRLTVV.

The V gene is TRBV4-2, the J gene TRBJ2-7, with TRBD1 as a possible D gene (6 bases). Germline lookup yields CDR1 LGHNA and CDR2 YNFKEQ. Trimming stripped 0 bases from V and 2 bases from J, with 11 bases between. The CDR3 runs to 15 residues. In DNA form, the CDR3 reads TGTGCCAGCAGCCAAGATTTACAGGGAGCCTACGAGCAGTACTTC. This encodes CASSQDLQGAYEQYF.

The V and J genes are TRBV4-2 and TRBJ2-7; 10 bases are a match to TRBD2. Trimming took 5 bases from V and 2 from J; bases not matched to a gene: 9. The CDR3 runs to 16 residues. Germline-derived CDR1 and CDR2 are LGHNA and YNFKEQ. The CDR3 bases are TGTGCCAGCAGCGCCCCCACTAGCGGGGTGCCCTACGAGCAGTACTTC. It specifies CASSAPTSGVPYEQYF.

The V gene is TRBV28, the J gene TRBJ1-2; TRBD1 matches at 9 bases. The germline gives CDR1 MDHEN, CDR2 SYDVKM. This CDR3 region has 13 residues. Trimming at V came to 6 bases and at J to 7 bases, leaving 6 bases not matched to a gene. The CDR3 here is CASRGQGNSGYTF. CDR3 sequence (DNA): TGTGCCAGCAGGGGACAGGGAAACAGTGGCTACACCTTC.

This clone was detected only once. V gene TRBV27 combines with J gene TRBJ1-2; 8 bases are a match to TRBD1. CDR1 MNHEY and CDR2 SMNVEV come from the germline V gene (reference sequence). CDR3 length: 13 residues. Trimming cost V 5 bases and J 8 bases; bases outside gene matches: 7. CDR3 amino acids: CASSHRPGGGYTF. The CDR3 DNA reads TGTGCCAGCAGTCACAGGCCAGGGGGCGGCTACACCTTC.

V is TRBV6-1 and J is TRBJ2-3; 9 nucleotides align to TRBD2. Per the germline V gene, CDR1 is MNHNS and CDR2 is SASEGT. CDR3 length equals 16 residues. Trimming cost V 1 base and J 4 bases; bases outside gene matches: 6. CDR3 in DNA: TGTGCCAGCAGTGAAGGCGGCGGGGGGGCCCCAGATACGCAGTATTTT. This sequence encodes CASSEGGGGAPDTQYF.

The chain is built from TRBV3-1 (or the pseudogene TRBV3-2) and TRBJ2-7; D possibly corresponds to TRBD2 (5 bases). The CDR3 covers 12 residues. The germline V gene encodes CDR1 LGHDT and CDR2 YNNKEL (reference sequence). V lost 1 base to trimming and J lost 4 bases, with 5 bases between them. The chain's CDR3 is CASSQGGYEQYF. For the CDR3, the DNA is TGTGCCAGCAGCCAAGGCGGGTACGAGCAGTACTTC.

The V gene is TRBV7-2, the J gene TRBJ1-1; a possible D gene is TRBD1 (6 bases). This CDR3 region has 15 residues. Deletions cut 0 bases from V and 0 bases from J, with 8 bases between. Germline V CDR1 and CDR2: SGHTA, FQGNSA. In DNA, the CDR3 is TGTGCCAGCAGCTTAGCAGGACAGATGAACACTGAAGCTTTCTTT. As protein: CASSLAGQMNTEAFF.

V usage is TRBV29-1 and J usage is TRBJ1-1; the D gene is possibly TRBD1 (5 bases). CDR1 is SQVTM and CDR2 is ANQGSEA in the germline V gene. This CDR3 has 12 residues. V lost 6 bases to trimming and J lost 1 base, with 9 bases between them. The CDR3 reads CSVYRTNTEAFF. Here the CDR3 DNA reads TGCAGCGTGTACAGGACGAACACTGAAGCTTTCTTT.

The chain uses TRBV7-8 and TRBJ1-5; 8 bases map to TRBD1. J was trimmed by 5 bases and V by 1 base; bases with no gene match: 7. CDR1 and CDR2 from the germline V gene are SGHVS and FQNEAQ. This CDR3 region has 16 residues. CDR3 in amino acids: CASSLDPRGPDQPQHF. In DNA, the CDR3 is TGTGCCAGCAGCTTAGACCCCAGGGGGCCTGATCAGCCCCAGCATTTT.

Written as DNA, the CDR3 is TGCGCCAGCAGTGAGTCTGCACTAGCGGGGCCGTCCTACAATGAGCAGTTCTTC. Translated: CASSESALAGPSYNEQFF. V and J are TRBV10-1 and TRBJ2-1, with 10 bases aligning to TRBD2. With 0 bases clipped from V and 1 base from J, the junction kept 6 bases outside the gene matches. The CDR3 has 18 amino acids. CDR1 and CDR2 (germline): WNHNN, SYGVQD (reference sequence).

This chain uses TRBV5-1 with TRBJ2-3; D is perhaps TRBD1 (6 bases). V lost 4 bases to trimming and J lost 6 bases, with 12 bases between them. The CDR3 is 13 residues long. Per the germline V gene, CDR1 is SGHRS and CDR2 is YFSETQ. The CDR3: CASSLDRTDTQYF. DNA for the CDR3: TGCGCCAGCAGCCTAGACAGGACGGATACGCAGTATTTT.